This TCR beta chain was sequenced in a study of cytomegalovirus exposure and HLA in healthy donors. About the research overall: One earlier analysis, a look at roughly 170 million T cells, found more than 100 million unique TCR beta sequences. Early released data had about 80 million unique TCRs, all coming from HLA-typed donors.

The PCR ran on 60 Vbeta and 13 Jbeta primers. The table came from immunoSEQ multiplex PCR; TCRdb's copy has only in-frame clones and leaves some out. This table lists around 55,000 clones. The V and J ends lost 6 bases and 7 bases respectively, with 18 bases between them. CDR1 and CDR2 from the germline V gene are MNHEY and SMNVEV (reference sequence). CDR3 length equals 14 residues. Sequenced: PBMCs. The rearrangement links TRBV27 to TRBJ1-2; D unclear. This clonotype originated in a man aged 45-60 years in good health and CMV-seropositive. CDR3 protein: CASRASRLEGGYTF. The CDR3 DNA reads TGTGCCAGCAGGGCCAGCCGCCTGGAGGGTGGCTACACCTTC.